This TCR beta chain was sequenced in a study of a mutant IDH1 vaccine in newly diagnosed glioma. Study-wide context: The V12 visit happened in week 35, and the V13 visit happened in week 47.

Using immunoSEQ multiplex PCR, the repertoire was profiled, and TCRdb retains in-frame clones only, with some absent. The table lists about 60,000 clones, around 83% of them singletons. Sample time point: week 47, end of study. It was 300 ug of mutant IDH1 20-mer peptide that made up each vaccine dose, given with topical imiquimod. The CDR3 extends over 13 amino acids. Per the germline V gene, CDR1 is MNHNS and CDR2 is SASEGT. After removal of 5 bases from V and 8 bases from J, the junction contained 7 bases not matched to a gene. Note on this clone: Its antigen is unknown.

The receptor was derived from a woman aged 45-60 years with glioma. Here the sequenced sample was PBMCs, taken from a glioma patient whose treatment included an IDH1 peptide vaccine. The chain recombines TRBV6-1 with TRBJ1-2, with 8 nucleotides matching TRBD1. This chain's CDR3 is CASSTDRGGGYTF. The DNA of the CDR3 is TGTGCCAGCAGTACCGACAGGGGAGGCGGCTACACCTTC.